Listed here is a single TCR beta chain. The data originate from a study of blood T cell repertoires in COVID-19. At the level of the study: Samples of COVID-19 (acute and convalescent) were obtained from the United States, Italy and Spain. Sources were T cells, B-cell-depleted T cells, or PBMCs; the material itself was cDNA or gDNA.

Measured with immunoSEQ multiplex PCR; TCRdb has only the in-frame clones, and not every one. Counted here are 240,000 or so clones, 85% to 90% occurring once; the ten biggest clones make up more than 6.5%. This CDR3 contains 13 residues. Trimming removed 6 bases from V and 1 base from J, with 9 bases in between. The germline gives CDR1 SNHLY, CDR2 FYNNEI. The source is a woman in her 70s with active or convalescent COVID-19. The gene calls are TRBV2 and TRBJ1-1; possible D gene TRBD1, 5 bases. The source material was peripheral blood. This chain's CDR3 is CASRGEGNTEAFF. The CDR3 bases are TGTGCCAGCAGGGGGGAGGGGAACACTGAAGCTTTCTTT.